The clone carrying this T cell receptor (beta chain) was counted many times. This sample was included in a study of identical twins. TCRdb reprocessed the 5' RACE reads via MiXCR and lists one record per CDR3 protein. The table shows some 240,000 distinct CDR3 sequences, with more than 9% occurring only once. The length of the CDR3 is 15 residues. The V and J ends lost 3 bases and 2 bases respectively, with 13 bases between them. The TCR originated in a man between 45 and 60 years old in good health. The chain combines TRBV12-3 or TRBV12-4 with TRBJ2-5, with D perhaps matching TRBD1 (5 bases). The sample comprised memory T cells sorted from blood. The CDR3 DNA follows: TGTGCCAGCAGTTTTGGATGGGGCGATCAAGAGACCCAGTACTTC. The encoded protein is CASSFGWGDQETQYF.